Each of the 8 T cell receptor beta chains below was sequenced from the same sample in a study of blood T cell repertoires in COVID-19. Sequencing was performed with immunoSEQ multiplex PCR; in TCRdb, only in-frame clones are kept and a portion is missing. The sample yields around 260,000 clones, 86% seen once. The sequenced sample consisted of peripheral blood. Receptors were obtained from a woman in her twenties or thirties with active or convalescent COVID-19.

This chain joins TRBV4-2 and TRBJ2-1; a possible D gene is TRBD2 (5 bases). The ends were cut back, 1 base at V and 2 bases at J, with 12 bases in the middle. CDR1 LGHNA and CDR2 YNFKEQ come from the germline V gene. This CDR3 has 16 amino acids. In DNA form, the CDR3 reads TGTGCCAGCAGCCAAGGGTCTAGCAATACCTACAATGAGCAGTTCTTC. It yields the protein CASSQGSSNTYNEQFF.

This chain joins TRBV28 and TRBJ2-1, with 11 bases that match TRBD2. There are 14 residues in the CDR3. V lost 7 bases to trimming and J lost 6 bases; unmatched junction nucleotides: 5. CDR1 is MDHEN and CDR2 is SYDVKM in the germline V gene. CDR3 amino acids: CASISGGAFNEQFF. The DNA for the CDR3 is TGTGCCAGCATTAGCGGGGGGGCCTTCAATGAGCAGTTCTTC.

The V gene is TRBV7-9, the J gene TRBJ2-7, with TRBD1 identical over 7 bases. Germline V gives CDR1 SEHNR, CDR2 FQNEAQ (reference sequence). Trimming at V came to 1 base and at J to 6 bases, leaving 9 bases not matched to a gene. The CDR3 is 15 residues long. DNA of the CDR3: TGTGCCAGCAGCTTAGATGCTGACAGGGCGGGCGAGCAGTACTTC. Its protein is CASSLDADRAGEQYF. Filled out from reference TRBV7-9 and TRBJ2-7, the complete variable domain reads DTGVSQNPRHKITKRGQNVTFRCDPISEHNRLYWYRQTLGQGPEFLTYFQNEAQLEKSRLLSDRFSAERPKGSFSTLEIQRTEQGDSAMYLCASSLDADRAGEQYFGPGTRLTVT.

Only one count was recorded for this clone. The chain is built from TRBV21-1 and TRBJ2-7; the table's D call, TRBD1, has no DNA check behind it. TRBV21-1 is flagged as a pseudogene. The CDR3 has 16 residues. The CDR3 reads CASSKNHRDRLYEQYF. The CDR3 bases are TGTGCCAGCAGCAAAAATCACCGGGACAGGCTCTACGAGCAGTACTTC.

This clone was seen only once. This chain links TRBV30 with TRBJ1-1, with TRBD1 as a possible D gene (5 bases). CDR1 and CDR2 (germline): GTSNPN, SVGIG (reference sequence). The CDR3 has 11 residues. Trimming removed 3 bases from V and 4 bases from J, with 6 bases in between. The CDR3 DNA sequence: TGTGCCTGGAGCAGGGTCACTGAAGCTTTCTTT. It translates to CAWSRVTEAFF.

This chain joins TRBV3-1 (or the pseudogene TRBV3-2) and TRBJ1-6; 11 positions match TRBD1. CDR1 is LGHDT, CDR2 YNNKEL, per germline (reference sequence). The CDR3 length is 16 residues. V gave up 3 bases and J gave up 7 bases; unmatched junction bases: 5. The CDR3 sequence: CASSQAGTGGNSPLHF. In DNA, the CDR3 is TGTGCCAGCAGCCAGGCCGGGACAGGGGGAAATTCACCCCTCCACTTT.

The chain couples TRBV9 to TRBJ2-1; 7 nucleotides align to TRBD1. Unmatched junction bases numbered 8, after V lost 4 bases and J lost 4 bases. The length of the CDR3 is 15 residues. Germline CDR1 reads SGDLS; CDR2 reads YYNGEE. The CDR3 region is CASSPTGTDYNEQFF. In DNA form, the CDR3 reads TGTGCCAGCAGCCCTACCGGGACAGATTACAATGAGCAGTTCTTC.

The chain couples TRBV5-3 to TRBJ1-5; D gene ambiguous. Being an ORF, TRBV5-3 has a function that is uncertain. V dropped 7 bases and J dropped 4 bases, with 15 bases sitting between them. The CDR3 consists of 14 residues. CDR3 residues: CARGVKGGNQPQHF. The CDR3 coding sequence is TGTGCCAGAGGGGTGAAGGGAGGGAATCAGCCCCAGCATTTT.